Presented here are 10 T cell receptor beta chains from one specimen sequenced in a study of OX40 agonist ivuxolimab in advanced cancers. Clones were sequenced by immunoSEQ multiplex PCR, and TCRdb holds only the in-frame ones, with some missing. This table has fewer than 60,000 clones, approximately 93% appearing once. Sample: CD4+ or CD8+ T cells sorted from blood, taken in a trial of the OX40 agonist ivuxolimab. The source is an adult with an advanced solid tumor such as melanoma, head and neck, liver or kidney cancer.

The chain links TRBV29-1 to TRBJ2-5; the match to TRBD1 covers 9 bases. The CDR3 is 15 amino acids. V shed 2 bases, J shed 5 bases, and the junction held 9 bases outside the gene matches. The germline CDR1 and CDR2 sequences are SQVTM and ANQGSEA. CDR3 loop: CSVEFLTGGLETQYF. CDR3 DNA: TGCAGCGTTGAATTCTTGACAGGGGGATTGGAGACCCAGTACTTC. The whole variable domain, filled in from reference TRBV29-1 and TRBJ2-5, reads SAVISQKPSRDICQRGTSLTIQCQVDSQVTMMFWYRQQPGQSLTLIATANQGSEATYESGFVIDKFPISRPNLTFSTLTVSNMSPEDSSIYLCSVEFLTGGLETQYFGPGTRLLVL.

The genes are TRBV5-6 and TRBJ2-7, with 7 nucleotides matching TRBD1. Germline lookup yields CDR1 SGHDT and CDR2 YYEEEE. The CDR3 runs 14 residues. V trimming: 1 base; J trimming: 4 bases; junction bases outside the gene matches: 5. CDR3 amino acids: CASSLTGVDYEQYF. CDR3 DNA sequence: TGTGCCAGCAGCTTGACAGGGGTAGATTACGAGCAGTACTTC.

The chain combines TRBV6-1 with TRBJ1-1, with D unclear. Trimming took off 6 bases at V and 0 bases at J, with 8 bases between the two ends. The germline V gene has CDR1 MNHNS and CDR2 SASEGT. The CDR3 runs to 13 residues. CDR3: CASSRTVNTEAFF. Here the CDR3 DNA reads TGTGCCAGCAGCCGGACGGTGAACACTGAAGCTTTCTTT.

The chain combines TRBV6-5 with TRBJ2-7; 7 bases fit TRBD1. Germline CDR1 is MNHEY and CDR2 is SVGAGI. This CDR3 region has 15 residues. V gave up 8 bases and J gave up 5 bases; unmatched junction bases: 15. The CDR3 sequence: CASLIGAGGNHEQYF. CDR3 in DNA: TGTGCCAGCCTTATTGGGGCAGGGGGAAACCACGAGCAGTACTTC.

V gene TRBV25-1 combines with J gene TRBJ1-4; 8 bases align to TRBD1. This CDR3 is built from 15 residues. From germline, CDR1 is MGHDK and CDR2 SYGVNS. Trimming cost V 5 bases and J 0 bases; bases outside gene matches: 2. The CDR3 DNA reads as TGTGCCAGCAGTCAACAGGGGGCAACTAATGAAAAACTGTTTTTT. Its translation: CASSQQGATNEKLFF.

CDR3: CAMRGISANTGELFF. The CDR3 coding sequence is TGTGCCATGCGGGGGATCTCCGCGAACACCGGGGAGCTGTTTTTT. This chain joins TRBV10-3 and TRBJ2-2; TRBD2 matches 7 bases. Germline V gene data show CDR1 as ENHRY and CDR2 as SYGVKD. The junction had 7 bases not matched to a gene; V was cut back by 9 bases and J by 0 bases. This CDR3 comprises 15 residues.

This chain joins TRBV6-1 and TRBJ1-1; possible D gene TRBD1, 5 bases. This CDR3 region has 14 residues. Deletions cut 0 bases from V and 3 bases from J, with 8 bases between. Per germline, CDR1 MNHNS and CDR2 SASEGT. The CDR3 loop is CASSEAGGYTEAFF. The CDR3 nucleotides read TGTGCCAGCAGTGAAGCCGGGGGTTACACTGAAGCTTTCTTT.

As DNA, the CDR3 is TGTGCCAGCAGCCCCGGACTAGCGGGGGGCTCAGATACGCAGTATTTT. Protein product: CASSPGLAGGSDTQYF. The chain carries TRBV11-2 and TRBJ2-3; TRBD2 matches 14 bases. V gave up 5 bases and J gave up 4 bases; unmatched junction bases: 5. This CDR3 contains 16 residues. The germline V gene encodes CDR1 SGHAT and CDR2 FQNNGV.

V is TRBV6-5 and J is TRBJ2-3; D might be TRBD1 (5 bases). Germline CDR1 MNHEY, CDR2 SVGAGI. With 0 bases removed from V and 3 bases from J, the gap between germline ends came to 13 bases. This CDR3 contains 16 residues. CDR3 amino acids: CASSYSRWGQTDTQYF. The CDR3, as DNA: TGTGCCAGCAGTTACTCGAGGTGGGGCCAGACAGATACGCAGTATTTT.

Here the CDR3 DNA reads TGCGCCAGCAGCTTCCGGGACAATGCGAACACCGGGGAGCTGTTTTTT. It encodes CASSFRDNANTGELFF. The chain joins TRBV5-1 to TRBJ2-2; D might be TRBD1 (6 bases). The germline V gene encodes CDR1 SGHRS and CDR2 YFSETQ. The CDR3 consists of 16 residues. The ends were cut back, 2 bases at V and 0 bases at J, with 11 bases in the middle.